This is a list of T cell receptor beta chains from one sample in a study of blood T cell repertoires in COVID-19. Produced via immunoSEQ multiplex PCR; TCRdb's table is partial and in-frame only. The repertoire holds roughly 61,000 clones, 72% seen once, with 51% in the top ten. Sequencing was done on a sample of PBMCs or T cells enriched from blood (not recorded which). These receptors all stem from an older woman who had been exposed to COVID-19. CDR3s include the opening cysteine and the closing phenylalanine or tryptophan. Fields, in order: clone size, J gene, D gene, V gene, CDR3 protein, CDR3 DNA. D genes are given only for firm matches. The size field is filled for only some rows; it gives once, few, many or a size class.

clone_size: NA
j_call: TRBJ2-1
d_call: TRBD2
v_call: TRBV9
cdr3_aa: CASSVVGTSGEQFF
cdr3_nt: TGTGCCAGCAGCGTAGTTGGGACTAGCGGGGAGCAGTTCTTC

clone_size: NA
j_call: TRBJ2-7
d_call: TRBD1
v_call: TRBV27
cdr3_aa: CASSLRGDRITYEQYF
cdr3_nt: TGTGCCAGCAGTTTAAGAGGGGACAGAATAACCTACGAGCAGTACTTC

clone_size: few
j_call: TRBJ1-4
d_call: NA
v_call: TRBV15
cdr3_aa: CATSRVPRGLSTNEKLFF
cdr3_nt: TGTGCCACCAGCAGGGTACCCAGGGGTTTAAGTACTAATGAAAAACTGTTTTTT

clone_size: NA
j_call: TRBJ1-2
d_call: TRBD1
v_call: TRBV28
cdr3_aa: CASREQGNYGYTF
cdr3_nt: TGTGCCAGCAGGGAACAGGGGAACTATGGCTACACCTTC

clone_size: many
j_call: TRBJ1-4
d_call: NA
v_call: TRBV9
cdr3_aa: CASSADVGLFNEKLFF
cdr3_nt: TGTGCCAGCAGCGCCGATGTGGGCCTGTTTAATGAAAAACTGTTTTTT

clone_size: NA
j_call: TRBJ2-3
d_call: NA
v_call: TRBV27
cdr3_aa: CASSFSTDTQYF
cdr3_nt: TGTGCCAGCAGTTTCTCCACAGATACGCAGTATTTT

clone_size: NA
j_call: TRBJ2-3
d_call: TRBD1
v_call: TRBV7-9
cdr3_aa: CASSSPGTGDMYTQYF
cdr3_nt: TGTGCCAGCAGCTCGCCCGGGACAGGGGACATGTATACGCAGTATTTT

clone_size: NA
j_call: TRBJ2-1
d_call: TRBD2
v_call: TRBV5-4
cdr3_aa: CASSFSGAYNEQFF
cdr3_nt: TGTGCCAGCAGCTTTAGCGGGGCATACAATGAGCAGTTCTTC

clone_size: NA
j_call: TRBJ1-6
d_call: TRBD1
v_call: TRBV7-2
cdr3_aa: CASSQQGSGSPLHF
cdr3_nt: TGTGCCAGCAGCCAACAGGGGTCTGGTTCACCCCTCCACTTT

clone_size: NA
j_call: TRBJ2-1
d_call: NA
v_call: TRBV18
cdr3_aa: CASSPRGGAYNEQFF
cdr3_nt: TGTGCCAGCTCACCTCGGGGAGGTGCCTACAATGAGCAGTTCTTC

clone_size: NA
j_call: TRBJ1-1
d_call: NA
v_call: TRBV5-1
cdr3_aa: CASSLPGQNTEAFF
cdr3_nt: TGCGCCAGCAGCCTTCCAGGACAGAACACTGAAGCTTTCTTT

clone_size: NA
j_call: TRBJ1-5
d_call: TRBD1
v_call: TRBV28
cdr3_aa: CASWGARGDRKYSNQPQHF
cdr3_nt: TGTGCCAGTTGGGGCGCCCGTGGGGACAGAAAGTATAGCAATCAGCCCCAGCATTTT

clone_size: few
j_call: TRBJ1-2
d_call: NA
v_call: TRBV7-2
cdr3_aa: CASSWTVNYGYTF
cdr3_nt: TGTGCCAGCAGCTGGACAGTTAACTATGGCTACACCTTC

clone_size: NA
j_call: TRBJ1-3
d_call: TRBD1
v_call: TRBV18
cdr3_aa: CASSPGGQGKANTIYF
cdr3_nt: TGTGCCAGCTCACCAGGAGGACAGGGGAAAGCAAACACCATATATTTT

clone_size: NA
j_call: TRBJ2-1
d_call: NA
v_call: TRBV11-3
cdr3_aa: CASSLKRGLDNEQFF
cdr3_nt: TGTGCCAGCAGCTTAAAGAGAGGTTTGGACAATGAGCAGTTCTTC

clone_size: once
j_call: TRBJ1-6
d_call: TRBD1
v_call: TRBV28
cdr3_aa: CASSPGQNNSPLHF
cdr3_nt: TGTGCCAGCAGCCCGGGACAGAATAATTCACCCCTCCACTTT

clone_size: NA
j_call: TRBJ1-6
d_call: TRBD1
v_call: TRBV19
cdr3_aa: CASSDRGTGASPLHF
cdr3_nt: TGTGCCAGTAGCGACCGCGGGACAGGGGCTTCACCCCTCCACTTT

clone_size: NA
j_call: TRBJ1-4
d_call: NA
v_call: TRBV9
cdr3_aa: CASSEGSNEKLFF
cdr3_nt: TGTGCCAGCAGCGAGGGGTCTAATGAAAAACTGTTTTTT

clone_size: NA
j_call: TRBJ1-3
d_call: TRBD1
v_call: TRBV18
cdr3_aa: CASSLLDRAHSGNTIYF
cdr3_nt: TGTGCCAGCTCACTTTTGGACAGGGCCCACTCTGGAAACACCATATATTTT

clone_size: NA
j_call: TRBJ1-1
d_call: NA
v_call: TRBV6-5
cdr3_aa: CASSYSPGARAEAFF
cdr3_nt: TGTGCCAGCAGTTACTCCCCAGGGGCGAGGGCTGAAGCTTTCTTT

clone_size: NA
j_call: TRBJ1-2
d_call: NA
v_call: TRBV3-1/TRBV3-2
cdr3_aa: CASSHTRRTFSYGYTF
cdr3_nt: TGTGCCAGCAGCCATACGAGAAGGACATTCAGCTATGGCTACACCTTC

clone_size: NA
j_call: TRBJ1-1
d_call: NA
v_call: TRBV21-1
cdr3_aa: CASSKGGGFVAEAFF
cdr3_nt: TGTGCCAGCAGCAAAGGGGGAGGCTTTGTCGCTGAAGCTTTCTTT

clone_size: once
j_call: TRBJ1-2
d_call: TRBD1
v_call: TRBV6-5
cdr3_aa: CATQTGDYGYTF
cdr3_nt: TGTGCCACCCAAACAGGGGACTATGGCTACACCTTC